This T cell receptor (beta chain) is from a study of cytotoxic CD8 clonotypes in ibrutinib-treated CLL. Cryopreserved PBMCs supplied 1.5 to 2.5 micrograms of genomic DNA for TCR beta libraries. The V gene's germline CDR1 is LGHNT and CDR2 FRNRAP. Between the trimmed V and J ends, which lost 5 bases and 2 bases, there was a span of 17 bases. The length of the CDR3 is 16 residues. Clones were sequenced by immunoSEQ multiplex PCR, and TCRdb holds only the in-frame ones, with some missing. The sample lists roughly 150,000 clones; 70% to 90% were seen once. The TCR comes from a human donor with chronic lymphocytic leukemia. The chain couples TRBV12-5 to TRBJ2-3; D is possibly TRBD1 (5 bases). Sequenced material: PBMCs, taken at disease progression, from a patient treated with ibrutinib. The CDR3 nucleotides read TGTGCTAGTGGTCCCGCCCGGACATCATTCACAGATACGCAGTATTTT. Protein: CASGPARTSFTDTQYF.